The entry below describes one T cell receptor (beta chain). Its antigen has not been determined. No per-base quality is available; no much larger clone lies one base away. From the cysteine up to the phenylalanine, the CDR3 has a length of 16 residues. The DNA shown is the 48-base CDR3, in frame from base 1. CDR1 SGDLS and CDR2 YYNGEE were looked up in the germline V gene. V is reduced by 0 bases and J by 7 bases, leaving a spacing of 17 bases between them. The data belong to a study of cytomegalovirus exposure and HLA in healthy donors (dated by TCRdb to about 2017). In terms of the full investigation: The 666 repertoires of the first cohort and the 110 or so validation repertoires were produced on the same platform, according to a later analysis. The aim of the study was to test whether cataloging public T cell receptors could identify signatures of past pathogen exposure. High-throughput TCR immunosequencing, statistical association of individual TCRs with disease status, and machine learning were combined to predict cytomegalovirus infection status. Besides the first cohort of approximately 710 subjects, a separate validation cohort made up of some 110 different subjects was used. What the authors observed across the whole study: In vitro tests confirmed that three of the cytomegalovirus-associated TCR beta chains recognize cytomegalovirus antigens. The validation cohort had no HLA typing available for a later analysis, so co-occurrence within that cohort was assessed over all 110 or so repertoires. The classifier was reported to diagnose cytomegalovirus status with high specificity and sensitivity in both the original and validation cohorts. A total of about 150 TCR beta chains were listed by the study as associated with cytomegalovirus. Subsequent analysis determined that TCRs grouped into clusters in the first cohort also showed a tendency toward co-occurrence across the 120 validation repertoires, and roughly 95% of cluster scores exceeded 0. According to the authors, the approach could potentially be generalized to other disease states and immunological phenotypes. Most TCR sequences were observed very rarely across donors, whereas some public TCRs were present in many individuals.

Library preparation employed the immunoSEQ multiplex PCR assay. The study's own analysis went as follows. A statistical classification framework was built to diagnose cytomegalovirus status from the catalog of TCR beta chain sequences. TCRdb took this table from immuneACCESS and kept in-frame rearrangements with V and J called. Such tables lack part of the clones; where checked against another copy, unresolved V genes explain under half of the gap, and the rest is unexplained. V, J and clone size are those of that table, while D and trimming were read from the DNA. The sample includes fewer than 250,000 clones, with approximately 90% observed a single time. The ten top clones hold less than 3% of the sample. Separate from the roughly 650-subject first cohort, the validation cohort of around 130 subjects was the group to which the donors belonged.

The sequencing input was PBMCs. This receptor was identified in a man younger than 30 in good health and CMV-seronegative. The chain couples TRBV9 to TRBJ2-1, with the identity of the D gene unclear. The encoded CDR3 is CASSVVSSRWRNEQFF. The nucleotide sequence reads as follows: TGTGCCAGCAGCGTAGTTAGCTCCCGCTGGCGGAATGAGCAGTTCTTC.